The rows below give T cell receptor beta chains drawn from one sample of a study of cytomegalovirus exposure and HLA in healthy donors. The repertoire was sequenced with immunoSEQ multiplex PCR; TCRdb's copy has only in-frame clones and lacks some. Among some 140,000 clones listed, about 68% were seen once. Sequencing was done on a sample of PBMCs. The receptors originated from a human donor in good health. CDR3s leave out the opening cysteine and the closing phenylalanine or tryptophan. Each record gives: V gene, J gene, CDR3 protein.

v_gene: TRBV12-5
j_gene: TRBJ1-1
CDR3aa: ASGFQQGNTEAF

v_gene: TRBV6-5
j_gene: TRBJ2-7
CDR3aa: ASSWTSGSSYEQY

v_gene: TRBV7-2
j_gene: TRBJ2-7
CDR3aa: ASSPPGRGAYEQY

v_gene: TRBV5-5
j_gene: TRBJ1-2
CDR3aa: ASIPGQAGGYGYT

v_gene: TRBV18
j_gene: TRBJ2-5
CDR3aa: ASSPGSGRSETQY

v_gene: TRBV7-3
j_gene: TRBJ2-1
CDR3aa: ASSPTGGANNEQF

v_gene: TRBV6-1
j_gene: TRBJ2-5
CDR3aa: ATSRLAGGETQY

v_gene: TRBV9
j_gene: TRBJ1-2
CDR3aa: ASTQAPYGYT

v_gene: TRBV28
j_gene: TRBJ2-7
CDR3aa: ASRGAGGPYEQY

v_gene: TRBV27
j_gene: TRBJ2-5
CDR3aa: ASSLGGTGGETQY

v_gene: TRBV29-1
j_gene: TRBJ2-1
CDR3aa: SVASGSPSYNEQF

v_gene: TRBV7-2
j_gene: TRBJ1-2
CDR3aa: ASIPSGQDPSGYT

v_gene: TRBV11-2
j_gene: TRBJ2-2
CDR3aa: ASSSQGVTGELF

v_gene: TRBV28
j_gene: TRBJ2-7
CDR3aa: ATTGQSSYEQY

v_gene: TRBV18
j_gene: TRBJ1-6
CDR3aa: ASSPGQGGNSPLH

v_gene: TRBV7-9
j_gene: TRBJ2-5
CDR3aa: ASSPSGGGGETQY

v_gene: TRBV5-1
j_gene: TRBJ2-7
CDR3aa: ASSLAPPGSYEQY

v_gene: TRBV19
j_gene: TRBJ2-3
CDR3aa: ASSITGPDTQY

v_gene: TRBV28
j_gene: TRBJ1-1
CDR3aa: ASSLELNTEAF

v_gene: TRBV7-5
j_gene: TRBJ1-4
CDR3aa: VRRFGDLLRQINEKLF

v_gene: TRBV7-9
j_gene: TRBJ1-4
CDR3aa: ASSLGGQGGNEKLF

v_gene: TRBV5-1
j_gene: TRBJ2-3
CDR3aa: ASSLESGTQY

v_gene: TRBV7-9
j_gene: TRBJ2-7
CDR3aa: ASSLGRGQGEVEQY

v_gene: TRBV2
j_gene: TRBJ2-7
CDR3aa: AGGGTIAAYEQY

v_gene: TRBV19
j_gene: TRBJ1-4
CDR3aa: AGSRTGGNEKLF

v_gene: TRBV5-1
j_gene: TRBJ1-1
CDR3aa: ASSRRQGNTEAF

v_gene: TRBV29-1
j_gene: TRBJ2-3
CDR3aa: SVDESTDTQY

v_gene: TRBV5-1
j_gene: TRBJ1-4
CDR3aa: ASRSGTGGEKLF

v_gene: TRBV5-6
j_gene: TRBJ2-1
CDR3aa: ASTLLGGLAAYNEQF

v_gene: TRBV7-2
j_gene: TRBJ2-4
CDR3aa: ASSKGLAWDIQY

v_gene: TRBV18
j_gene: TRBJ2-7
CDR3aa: ASSPVGGGQNEQY

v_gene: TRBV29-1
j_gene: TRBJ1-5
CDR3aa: SVGQGEGQPQH

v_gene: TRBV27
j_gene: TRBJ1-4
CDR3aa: ASSPHSEGGAGEKLF

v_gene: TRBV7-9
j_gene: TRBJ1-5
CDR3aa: ASSLATGTASNQPQH

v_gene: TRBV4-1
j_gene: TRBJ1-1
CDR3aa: ASSQVPENTEAF

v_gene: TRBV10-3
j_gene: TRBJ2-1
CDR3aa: ALSPSGRYDEQF

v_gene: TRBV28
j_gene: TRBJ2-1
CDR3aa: ASSLPLGRGRNEQF

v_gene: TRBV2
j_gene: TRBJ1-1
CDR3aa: ASSPGRGRGTEAF

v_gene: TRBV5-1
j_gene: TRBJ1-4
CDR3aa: ASSLSTNRQVTNEKLF

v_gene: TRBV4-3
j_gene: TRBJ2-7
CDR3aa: ASSQEVAGQGVYEQY

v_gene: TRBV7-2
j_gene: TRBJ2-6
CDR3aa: ASSPRTSVGANVLT

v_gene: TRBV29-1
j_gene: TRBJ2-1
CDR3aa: SVVNRLAAYNEQF

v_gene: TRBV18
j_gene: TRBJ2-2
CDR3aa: ASSLGRGTGELF

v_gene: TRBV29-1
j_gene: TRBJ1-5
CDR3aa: SVAQGLSNQPQH

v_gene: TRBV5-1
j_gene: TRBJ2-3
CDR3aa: ASSLAAGVADTQY

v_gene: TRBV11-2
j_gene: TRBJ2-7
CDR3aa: ASSSLKGGKGYEQY

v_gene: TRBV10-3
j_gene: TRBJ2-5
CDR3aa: AISESTGGETQY

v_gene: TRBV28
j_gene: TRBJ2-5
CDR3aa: ASSLGTPAGGRETQY

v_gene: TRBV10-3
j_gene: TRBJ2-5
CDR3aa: AIGGESETQY

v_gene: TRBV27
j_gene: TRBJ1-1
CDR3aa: ASSLSGGHTNTEAF

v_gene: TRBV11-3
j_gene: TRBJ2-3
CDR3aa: ASSEDRGFSATDTQY

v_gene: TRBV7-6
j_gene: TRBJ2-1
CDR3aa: ASSSLAGGAGNEQF

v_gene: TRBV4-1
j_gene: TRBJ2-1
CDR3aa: ASSQVGGQRREQF

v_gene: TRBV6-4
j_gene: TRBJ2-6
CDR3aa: ASGPGGSSGANVLT

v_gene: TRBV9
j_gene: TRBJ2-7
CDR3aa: ASSEGQSYEQY

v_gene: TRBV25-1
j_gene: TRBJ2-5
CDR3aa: ASSLQAQETQY

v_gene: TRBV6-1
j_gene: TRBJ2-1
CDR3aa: ASSEVPTGAGGGQF

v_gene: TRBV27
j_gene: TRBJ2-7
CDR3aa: ASSSAGQGSYEQY

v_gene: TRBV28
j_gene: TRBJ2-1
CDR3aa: ASSGAGAYNEQF

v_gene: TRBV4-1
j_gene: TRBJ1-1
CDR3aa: ASSQDRGQLNTEAF